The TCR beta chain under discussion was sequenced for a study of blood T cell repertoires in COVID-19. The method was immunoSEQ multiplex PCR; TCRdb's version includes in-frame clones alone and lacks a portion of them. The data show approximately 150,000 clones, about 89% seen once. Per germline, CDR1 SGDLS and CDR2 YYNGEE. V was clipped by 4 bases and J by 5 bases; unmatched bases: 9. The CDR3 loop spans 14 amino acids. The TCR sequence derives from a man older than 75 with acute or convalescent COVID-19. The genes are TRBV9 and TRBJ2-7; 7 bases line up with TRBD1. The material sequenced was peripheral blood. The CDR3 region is CASSPSTGMNEQYF. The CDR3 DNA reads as TGTGCCAGCAGCCCCTCGACAGGGATGAACGAGCAGTACTTC.